This T cell receptor (beta chain) was found in a study of blood T cells in healthy people across ages. This clonotype appeared once. No antigen is known for it. Germline values: CDR1 DFQATT, CDR2 SNEGSKA (reference sequence). The CDR3 covers 12 residues. V lost 6 bases to trimming and J lost 8 bases, with 13 bases between them. Alongside a J-beta primer mix, a sample-barcoded 5' primer served in a second PCR lasting roughly 6 to 12 cycles. TCRdb itself ran the 5' RACE reads through MiXCR, one entry per CDR3 protein. This table has fewer than 1,200,000 distinct CDR3 sequences, around 27% appearing once. Isolated PBMCs totaled at least 7 million in each sample. Points from the study as a whole: The diversity estimates, figures obtained from one million T cells, were considered underestimates. Since the PBMCs were unsorted, naive and antigen-experienced cells could not be conclusively compared.

The data were also submitted as part of a second study, on T cells of mothers and their children. From that second work: Mothers gave over 8.5 million TCR beta CDR3 reads each, and children roughly 3 million each.

The chain recombines TRBV20-1 with TRBJ1-4; D is possibly TRBD1 (5 bases). The sample was blood. The sequence derives from a girl aged 2 to 10 in good health. In nucleotides, the CDR3 is TGCAGTGCCTCGGGGGGTTGGGAAAAACTGTTTTTT. Its translation: CSASGGWEKLFF.